The T cell receptor beta chain described here comes from a study of T cells in Graves' hyperthyroidism and ophthalmopathy. General study findings and limits: Blood samples included most of the expanded thyroid clonotypes exceeding 0.001.

It was RNA transcripts that yielded the amplified TCR beta CDR3 regions. The TCR CDR3 first-round RT-PCR relied on the HTBI primer set. MiXCR, run by TCRdb on the multiplex PCR reads, gives a single entry per CDR3 protein. Of roughly 570,000 distinct CDR3 sequences listed, 46% are singletons. The germline V gene encodes CDR1 MGHRA and CDR2 YSYEKL. The CDR3 totals 16 residues. V lost 3 bases, J lost 6 bases, and 2 bases stayed unmatched. Orbital computed tomography and thyroid ultrasound, together with serum TRAb and thyroxine and clinical symptoms, were used for diagnoses. Of note for this clonotype: Its antigen remains unknown.

The chain recombines TRBV4-1 with TRBJ2-2; 15 bases align to TRBD2. The sample taken for sequencing was peripheral blood or thyroid tissue (not recorded which). The sequence came from an adult woman with Graves' disease, either hyperthyroidism or ophthalmopathy (not recorded which). CDR3 residues: CASSHGTSGRSGELFF. In nucleotides, the CDR3 is TGCGCCAGCAGCCACGGGACTAGCGGGAGGTCCGGGGAGCTGTTTTTT.